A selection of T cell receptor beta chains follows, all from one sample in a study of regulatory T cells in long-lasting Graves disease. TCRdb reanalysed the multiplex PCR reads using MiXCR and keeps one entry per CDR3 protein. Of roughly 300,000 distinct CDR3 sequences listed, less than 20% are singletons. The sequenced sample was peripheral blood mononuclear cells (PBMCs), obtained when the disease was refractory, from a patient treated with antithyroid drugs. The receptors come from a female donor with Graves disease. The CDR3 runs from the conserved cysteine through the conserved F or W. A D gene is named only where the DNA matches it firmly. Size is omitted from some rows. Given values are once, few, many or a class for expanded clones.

CDR3: CASTPPGPGREQYF
DNA: TGTGCCAGCACCCCTCCGGGACCAGGAAGGGAGCAGTACTTC
size: many
D: NA
V: TRBV7-9
J: TRBJ2-7

CDR3: CASSGRTNLNTEAFF
DNA: TGTGCCAGCAGTGGAAGAACAAACTTGAACACTGAAGCTTTCTTT
size: NA
D: NA
V: TRBV6-1
J: TRBJ1-1

CDR3: CASSLGQGPAAF
DNA: TGTGCCAGCAGTCTAGGACAGGGACCAGCGGCCTTC
size: many
D: TRBD1
V: TRBV3-1
J: TRBJ1-2

CDR3: CASSPGTGLDEQYF
DNA: TGCGCCAGCAGCCCCGGGACAGGGCTCGACGAGCAGTACTTC
size: many
D: TRBD1
V: TRBV5-1
J: TRBJ2-7

CDR3: CATSDLSGAGYTF
DNA: TGTGCCACCAGTGATTTATCTGGGGCCGGCTACACCTTC
size: many
D: NA
V: TRBV24-1
J: TRBJ1-2

CDR3: CASRETGDSGANVLTF
DNA: TGTGCCAGCAGGGAGACAGGAGACTCTGGGGCCAACGTCCTGACTTTC
size: NA
D: NA
V: TRBV2
J: TRBJ2-6

CDR3: CASSEGQGGNTIYF
DNA: TGTGCCAGCAGCGAGGGACAAGGGGGAAACACCATATATTTT
size: NA
D: NA
V: TRBV2
J: TRBJ1-3

CDR3: CASTLGRGLHF
DNA: TGTGCCAGCACCCTCGGCCGGGGGCTCCACTTT
size: many
D: NA
V: TRBV3-1
J: TRBJ1-6

CDR3: CASSPRDYKTGELFF
DNA: TGTGCCAGCAGCCCCCGGGACTACAAGACCGGGGAGCTGTTTTTT
size: NA
D: TRBD2
V: TRBV3-1
J: TRBJ2-2

CDR3: CASSTRPGYEQYF
DNA: TGTGCCAGCAGTACTCGACCGGGGTACGAGCAGTACTTC
size: few
D: NA
V: TRBV6-1
J: TRBJ2-7

CDR3: CASSQWRGQGAWTEAFF
DNA: TGTGCCAGCAGCCAATGGAGGGGACAGGGGGCTTGGACTGAAGCTTTCTTT
size: many
D: TRBD1
V: TRBV3-1
J: TRBJ1-1

CDR3: CASSSPMGGSSGANVLTF
DNA: TGCGCCAGCAGTTCGCCCATGGGGGGGAGCTCTGGGGCCAACGTCCTGACTTTC
size: NA
D: TRBD2
V: TRBV5-1
J: TRBJ2-6

CDR3: CASRRGLAGALESYEQYF
DNA: TGCGCCAGCAGAAGGGGACTAGCGGGAGCCCTCGAATCCTACGAGCAGTACTTC
size: NA
D: TRBD2
V: TRBV5-1
J: TRBJ2-7

CDR3: CASSQQGAENIQYF
DNA: TGTGCCAGCAGCCAACAGGGAGCGGAAAACATTCAGTACTTC
size: NA
D: NA
V: TRBV11-3
J: TRBJ2-4

CDR3: CASSPGPSGNQPQHF
DNA: TGTGCCAGCAGCCCAGGGCCAAGCGGCAATCAGCCCCAGCATTTT
size: many
D: NA
V: TRBV7-8
J: TRBJ1-5

CDR3: CASSFGMAETQYF
DNA: TGTGCCAGCAGCTTCGGGATGGCAGAGACCCAGTACTTC
size: many
D: NA
V: TRBV7-2
J: TRBJ2-5

CDR3: CASSIRQGFGEKLFF
DNA: TGTGCCAGCAGCATCCGACAGGGGTTCGGTGAAAAACTGTTTTTT
size: many
D: TRBD1
V: TRBV3-1
J: TRBJ1-4

CDR3: CASSQLGANNYGYTF
DNA: TGTGCCAGCAGCCAGCTGGGGGCGAATAACTATGGCTACACCTTC
size: many
D: NA
V: TRBV13
J: TRBJ1-2

CDR3: CASSLTAMNTEAFF
DNA: TGCGCCAGCAGCTTGACGGCAATGAACACTGAAGCTTTCTTT
size: many
D: NA
V: TRBV5-1
J: TRBJ1-1